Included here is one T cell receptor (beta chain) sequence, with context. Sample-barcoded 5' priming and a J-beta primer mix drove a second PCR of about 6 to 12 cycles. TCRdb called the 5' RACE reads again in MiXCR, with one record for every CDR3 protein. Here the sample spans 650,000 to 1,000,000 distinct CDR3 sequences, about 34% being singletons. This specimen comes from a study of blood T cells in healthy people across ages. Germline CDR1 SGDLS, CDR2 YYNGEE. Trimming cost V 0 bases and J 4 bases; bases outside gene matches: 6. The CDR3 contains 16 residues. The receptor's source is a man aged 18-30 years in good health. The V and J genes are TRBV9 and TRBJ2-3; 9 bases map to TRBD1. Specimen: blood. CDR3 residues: CASSVEGTGSPDTQYF. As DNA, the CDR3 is TGTGCCAGCAGCGTAGAGGGGACAGGGAGCCCAGATACGCAGTATTTT.